This T cell receptor beta chain was identified during a study of beta chain features in type 1 diabetes. Turning to the study itself: All samples yielded roughly 100,000,000 examined sorted cells.

The entirety of the isolated RNA underwent reverse transcription, so expressed TCRB transcripts were sequenced. Average reads for naive, central memory and regulatory T cell samples were about 3.7 million. This table comes from immunoSEQ multiplex PCR, and its TCRdb copy is limited to in-frame clones, with some not included. The sample includes about 370,000 clones, roughly 16% of them seen just once. This clone appeared a few times. The junction departs from the called germline gene at one end, perhaps through a read error. The authors took one heparinised blood draw, averaging roughly 100 mL, from each donor. Using CD45RO/CCR7/CD25/CD127/CD95/CD27, CD4+ naive, central memory, regulatory and stem cell-like memory cells were sorted. Germline V gene sequence: CDR1 SGHTA, CDR2 FQGNSA. CDR3 size: 13 residues.

V usage is TRBV7-2 and J usage is TRBJ2-3; 9 bases are shared with TRBD2. Sequencing used naive CD4+ T cells from blood. This receptor was obtained from a woman aged 18-30 years in good health. CDR3 sequence (DNA): TGTGCCAGCAGCGTAGCGGGAGCGCGGGCGCAGTATTTT. It is translated as CASSVAGARAQYF.